A selection of T cell receptor beta chains follows, all from one sample in a study of Ad26.COV2.S vaccination and SARS-CoV-2 variants. Only in-frame clones appear in the TCRdb table, and some are missing; sequencing was by immunoSEQ multiplex PCR. The sample lists about 460,000 clones; 80% to 90% were seen once. The sequencing here drew on peripheral blood, taken in a trial of Ad26.COV2.S vaccine versus placebo. The receptors were sampled from a person between 18 and 65 years old who received the Ad26.COV2.S COVID-19 vaccine or a placebo. Each CDR3 is given with its conserved first and last residue. Fields, in order: J gene, V gene, CDR3 length, clone size, CDR3 protein. Expanded clones are given a class, and other clones once, few, many or no size at all.

J gene: TRBJ1-2
V gene: TRBV18
CDR3 length: 14
clone size: -
CDR3 protein: CASSPDLTNYGYTF

J gene: TRBJ2-7
V gene: TRBV6-5
CDR3 length: 13
clone size: -
CDR3 protein: CASSPPFPGEQYF

J gene: TRBJ1-2
V gene: TRBV12-5
CDR3 length: 15
clone size: -
CDR3 protein: CASGLGSTGSYGYTF

J gene: TRBJ2-5
V gene: TRBV5-1
CDR3 length: 14
clone size: -
CDR3 protein: CASSWDRVKETQYF

J gene: TRBJ1-6
V gene: TRBV6-1
CDR3 length: 13
clone size: -
CDR3 protein: CASSETRGSPLHF

J gene: TRBJ1-3
V gene: TRBV2
CDR3 length: 16
clone size: -
CDR3 protein: CASSEGGGGSGNTIYF

J gene: TRBJ1-4
V gene: TRBV29-1
CDR3 length: 14
clone size: -
CDR3 protein: CSVAVQGMREKLFF

J gene: TRBJ2-7
V gene: TRBV4-3
CDR3 length: 16
clone size: -
CDR3 protein: CASSRGMGAGSYEQYF

J gene: TRBJ1-5
V gene: TRBV30
CDR3 length: 13
clone size: -
CDR3 protein: CAWIREPVQPQHF

J gene: TRBJ1-5
V gene: TRBV12-2
CDR3 length: 16
clone size: -
CDR3 protein: CASRLRGTGYHQPQHF

J gene: TRBJ2-7
V gene: TRBV27
CDR3 length: 15
clone size: -
CDR3 protein: CASSPVGQGDYEQYF

J gene: TRBJ1-2
V gene: TRBV28
CDR3 length: 15
clone size: -
CDR3 protein: CASSLPPPLGYGYTF

J gene: TRBJ2-3
V gene: TRBV11-2
CDR3 length: 19
clone size: -
CDR3 protein: CASSLGFLGLAGTTDTQYF

J gene: TRBJ2-2
V gene: TRBV4-2
CDR3 length: 18
clone size: -
CDR3 protein: CASSQETLAGGRRGELFF

J gene: TRBJ2-3
V gene: TRBV19
CDR3 length: 16
clone size: -
CDR3 protein: CASSPRGTLSADTQYF

J gene: TRBJ1-1
V gene: TRBV2
CDR3 length: 14
clone size: few
CDR3 protein: CASSEEGRRTEAFF

J gene: TRBJ1-5
V gene: TRBV9
CDR3 length: 14
clone size: -
CDR3 protein: CASSGTGANQPQHF

J gene: TRBJ2-3
V gene: TRBV28
CDR3 length: 13
clone size: -
CDR3 protein: CASTARRTDTQYF

J gene: TRBJ2-7
V gene: TRBV5-1
CDR3 length: 16
clone size: -
CDR3 protein: CASSELAGALYYEQYF

J gene: TRBJ2-5
V gene: TRBV24-1
CDR3 length: 13
clone size: -
CDR3 protein: CATSDDMEETQYF

J gene: TRBJ1-2
V gene: TRBV5-4
CDR3 length: 15
clone size: -
CDR3 protein: CASSLPIQGIYGYTF

J gene: TRBJ2-7
V gene: TRBV18
CDR3 length: 13
clone size: -
CDR3 protein: CASSPYRDDEQYF

J gene: TRBJ1-1
V gene: TRBV7-2
CDR3 length: 15
clone size: -
CDR3 protein: CASSLKGAGFTEAFF

J gene: TRBJ2-7
V gene: TRBV7-3
CDR3 length: 15
clone size: -
CDR3 protein: CASSDGLTGYYEQYF

J gene: TRBJ1-2
V gene: TRBV29-1
CDR3 length: 11
clone size: -
CDR3 protein: CSAQWGSGYTF

J gene: TRBJ1-2
V gene: TRBV28
CDR3 length: 15
clone size: -
CDR3 protein: CASSSPPKGVDGYTF

J gene: TRBJ1-5
V gene: TRBV19
CDR3 length: 12
clone size: -
CDR3 protein: CASSIGGQPQHF

J gene: TRBJ2-5
V gene: TRBV5-4
CDR3 length: 15
clone size: -
CDR3 protein: CAGSQDGGTRETQYF

J gene: TRBJ2-3
V gene: TRBV27
CDR3 length: 14
clone size: -
CDR3 protein: CASPGQGGTDTQYF

J gene: TRBJ2-5
V gene: TRBV6-5
CDR3 length: 14
clone size: -
CDR3 protein: CASSLRPAGETQYF

J gene: TRBJ2-7
V gene: TRBV28
CDR3 length: 16
clone size: -
CDR3 protein: CASSSIWAPTSYEQYF

J gene: TRBJ2-1
V gene: TRBV4-2
CDR3 length: 15
clone size: -
CDR3 protein: CASSPGTGPYNEQFF

J gene: TRBJ2-2
V gene: TRBV5-1
CDR3 length: 17
clone size: -
CDR3 protein: CASSYGDRAQGAGELFF

J gene: TRBJ2-7
V gene: TRBV9
CDR3 length: 15
clone size: once
CDR3 protein: CASSVETGGIDEQYF

J gene: TRBJ1-2
V gene: TRBV30
CDR3 length: 13
clone size: once
CDR3 protein: CAWSSAASYGYTF

J gene: TRBJ1-1
V gene: TRBV18
CDR3 length: 15
clone size: once
CDR3 protein: CASSPRTGQNTEAFF

J gene: TRBJ2-2
V gene: TRBV9
CDR3 length: 17
clone size: once
CDR3 protein: CASSVAPQGANTGELFF

J gene: TRBJ2-1
V gene: TRBV18
CDR3 length: 14
clone size: -
CDR3 protein: CASSYRDRDNEQFF

J gene: TRBJ2-7
V gene: TRBV2
CDR3 length: 14
clone size: -
CDR3 protein: CASSGVAGGYEQYF

J gene: TRBJ2-1
V gene: TRBV18
CDR3 length: 15
clone size: -
CDR3 protein: CASSPLAAPNNEQFF